This T cell receptor (beta chain) was captured by sequencing in a study of CD8 T cells in ankylosing spondylitis. Whole-study findings and limits: Blood from ankylosing spondylitis patients appeared to carry a characteristic roughly 8-variant TCR beta motif.

This clonotype was counted at least ten times. The antigen is not known. TCRdb re-called the 5' RACE reads through MiXCR, storing one row per CDR3 protein. Here the sample spans more than 250,000 distinct CDR3 sequences, less than 10% being singletons. V was trimmed by 2 bases and J by 0 bases, leaving 8 bases between them. The CDR3 runs 14 residues. CDR1 and CDR2 (germline): MNHEY, SVGEGT. The specimen sequenced was blood, either unsorted or a sorted T cell fraction (not recorded which). The chain uses TRBV6-2 or TRBV6-3 and TRBJ2-7, with D uncertain. This sequence was found in a male donor with ankylosing spondylitis. CDR3 in DNA: TGTGCCAGCAGTTACCCTGGGATCTCCTACGAGCAGTACTTC. It is translated as CASSYPGISYEQYF.